This TCR beta chain appears in the sequencing data of a study of OX40 agonist ivuxolimab in advanced cancers. Overall study: The mean age was around 56 years, ranging from about 23 to 85, with 65% to 90% of participants male. Study results and limitations: In the 0.1 to 3.0 mg/kg range, CD4+ and CD8+ blood T cells had expanded clonally by week 6.

Germline lookup yields CDR1 KGHSH and CDR2 LQKENI. Trimming stripped 4 bases from V and 1 base from J, with 14 bases between. The CDR3 has 15 residues. As to this clone: Its antigen is currently unknown.

This table comes from immunoSEQ multiplex PCR, and its TCRdb copy is limited to in-frame clones, with some not included. The top ten clones hold approximately 3.5% of a sample with 50,000 or so clones, 80% to 90% of them seen once. The material sequenced was CD4+ or CD8+ T cells sorted from blood, taken in a trial of the OX40 agonist ivuxolimab. The chain recombines TRBV18 with TRBJ2-7; D is tentatively TRBD1 or TRBD2 (5 bases each). The sequence was obtained from an adult with an advanced solid tumor such as melanoma, head and neck, liver or kidney cancer. CDR3 region: CASSQGAGSSYEQYF. In DNA form, the CDR3 reads TGTGCCAGCTCACAAGGGGCAGGGAGTTCCTACGAGCAGTACTTC.